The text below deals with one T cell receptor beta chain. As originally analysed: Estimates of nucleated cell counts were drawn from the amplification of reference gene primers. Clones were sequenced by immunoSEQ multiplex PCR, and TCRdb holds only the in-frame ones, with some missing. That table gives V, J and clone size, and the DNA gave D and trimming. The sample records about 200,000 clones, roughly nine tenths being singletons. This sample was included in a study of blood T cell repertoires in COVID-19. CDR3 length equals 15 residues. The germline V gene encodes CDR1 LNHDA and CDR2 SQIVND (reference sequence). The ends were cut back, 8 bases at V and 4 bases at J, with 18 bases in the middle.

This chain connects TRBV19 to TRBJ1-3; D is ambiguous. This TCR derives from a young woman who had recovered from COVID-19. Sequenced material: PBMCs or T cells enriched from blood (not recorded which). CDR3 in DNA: TGTGCCAGTGGGCCGAGTCTTAGGAGGGGAAACACCATATATTTT. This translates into CASGPSLRRGNTIYF. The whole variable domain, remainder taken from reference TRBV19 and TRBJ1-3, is DGGITQSPKYLFRKEGQNVTLSCEQNLNHDAMYWYRQDPGQGLRLIYYSQIVNDFQKGDIAEGYSVSREKKESFPLTVTSAQKNPTAFYLCASGPSLRRGNTIYFGEGSWLTVV.